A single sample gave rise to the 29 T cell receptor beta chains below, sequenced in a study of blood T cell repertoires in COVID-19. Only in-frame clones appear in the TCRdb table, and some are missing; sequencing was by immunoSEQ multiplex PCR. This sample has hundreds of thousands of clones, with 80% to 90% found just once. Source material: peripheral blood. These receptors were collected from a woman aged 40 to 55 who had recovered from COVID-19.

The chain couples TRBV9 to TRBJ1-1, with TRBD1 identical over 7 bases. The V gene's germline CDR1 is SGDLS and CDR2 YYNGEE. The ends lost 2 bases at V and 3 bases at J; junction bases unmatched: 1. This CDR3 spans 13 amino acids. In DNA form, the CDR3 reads TGTGCCAGCAGCGTTGGGACAGACACTGAAGCTTTCTTT. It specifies CASSVGTDTEAFF.

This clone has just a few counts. The CDR3 sequence: CASSDLFDRGRTEAFF. In nucleotides, the CDR3 is TGTGCCAGCAGCGACCTCTTCGACAGGGGGAGAACTGAAGCTTTCTTT. The chain is built from TRBV7-8 and TRBJ1-1; 9 nucleotides align to TRBD1. CDR1 and CDR2 (germline): SGHVS, FQNEAQ. With V trimmed by 5 bases and J by 5 bases, 12 bases remained unmatched. There are 16 residues in the CDR3.

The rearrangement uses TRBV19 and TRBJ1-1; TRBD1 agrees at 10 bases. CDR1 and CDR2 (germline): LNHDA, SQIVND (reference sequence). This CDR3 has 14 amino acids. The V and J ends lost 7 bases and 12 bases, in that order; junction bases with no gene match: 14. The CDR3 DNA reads TGTGCCAGTACTCTACGCGGGGGACAGGGGAAATCTTTCTTT. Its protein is CASTLRGGQGKSFF. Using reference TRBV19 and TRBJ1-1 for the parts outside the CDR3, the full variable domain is DGGITQSPKYLFRKEGQNVTLSCEQNLNHDAMYWYRQDPGQGLRLIYYSQIVNDFQKGDIAEGYSVSREKKESFPLTVTSAQKNPTAFYLCASTLRGGQGKSFFGQGTRLTVV.

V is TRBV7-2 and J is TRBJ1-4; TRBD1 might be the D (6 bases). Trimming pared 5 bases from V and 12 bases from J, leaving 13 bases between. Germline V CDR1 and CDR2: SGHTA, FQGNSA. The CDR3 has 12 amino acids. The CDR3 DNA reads TGTGCCAGCAGCCCCGCGGGGGCGCAACTGTTTTTT. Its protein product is CASSPAGAQLFF.

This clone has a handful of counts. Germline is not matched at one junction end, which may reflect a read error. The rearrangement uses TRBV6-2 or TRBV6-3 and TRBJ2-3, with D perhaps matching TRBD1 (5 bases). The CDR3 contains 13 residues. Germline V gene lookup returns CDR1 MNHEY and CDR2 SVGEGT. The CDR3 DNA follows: TGTGCCAGCAGTTACCAGGGCACGGATACGCAGTATTTT. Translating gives CASSYQGTDTQYF.

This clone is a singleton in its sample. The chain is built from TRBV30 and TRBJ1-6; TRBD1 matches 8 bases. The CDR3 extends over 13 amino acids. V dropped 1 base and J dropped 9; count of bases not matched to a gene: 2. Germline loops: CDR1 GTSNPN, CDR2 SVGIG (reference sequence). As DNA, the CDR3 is TGTGCCTGGAGTGGGCAGGGGGCTTCACCCCTCCACTTT. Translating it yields CAWSGQGASPLHF.

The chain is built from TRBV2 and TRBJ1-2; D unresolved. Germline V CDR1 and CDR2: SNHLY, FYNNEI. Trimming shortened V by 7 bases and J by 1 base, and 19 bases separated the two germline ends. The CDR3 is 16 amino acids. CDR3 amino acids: CASNLAWNSDNYGYTF. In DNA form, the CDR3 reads TGTGCCAGCAACCTCGCCTGGAACAGTGATAACTATGGCTACACCTTC.

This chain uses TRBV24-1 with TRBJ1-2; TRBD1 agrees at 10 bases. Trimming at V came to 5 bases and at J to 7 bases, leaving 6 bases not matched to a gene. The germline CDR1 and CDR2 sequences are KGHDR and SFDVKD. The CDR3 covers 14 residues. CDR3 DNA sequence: TGTGCCACCAGTGCTCTGGGACAGGGGATTGGCTACACCTTC. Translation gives CATSALGQGIGYTF.

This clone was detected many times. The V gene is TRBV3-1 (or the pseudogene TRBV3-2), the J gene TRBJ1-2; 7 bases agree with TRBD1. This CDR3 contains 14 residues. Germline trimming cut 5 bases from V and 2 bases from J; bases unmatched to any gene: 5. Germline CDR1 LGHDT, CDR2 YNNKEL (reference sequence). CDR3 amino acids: CASSNRGQNYGYTF. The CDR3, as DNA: TGTGCCAGCAGCAACAGGGGCCAGAACTATGGCTACACCTTC.

The CDR3 is CASSVAPAYEQYF. Here the CDR3 DNA reads TGTGCCAGCAGCGTGGCCCCAGCCTACGAGCAGTACTTC. The chain is built from TRBV9 and TRBJ2-7; D gene ambiguous. V was clipped by 2 bases and J by 2 bases, with 8 bases between them. Germline CDR1 SGDLS, CDR2 YYNGEE. CDR3 size: 13 residues.

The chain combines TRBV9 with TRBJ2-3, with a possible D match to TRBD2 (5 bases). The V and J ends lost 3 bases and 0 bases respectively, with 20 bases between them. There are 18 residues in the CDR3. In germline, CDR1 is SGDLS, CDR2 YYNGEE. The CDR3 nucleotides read TGTGCCAGCAGCGCGGAACCTTCGGGGAGAGACAGCACAGATACGCAGTATTTT. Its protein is CASSAEPSGRDSTDTQYF.

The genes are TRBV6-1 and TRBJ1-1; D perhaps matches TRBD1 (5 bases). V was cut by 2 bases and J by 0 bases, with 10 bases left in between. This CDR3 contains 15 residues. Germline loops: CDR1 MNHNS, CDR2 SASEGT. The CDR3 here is CASSEMGGLNTEAFF. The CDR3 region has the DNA TGTGCCAGCAGTGAAATGGGGGGACTGAACACTGAAGCTTTCTTT.

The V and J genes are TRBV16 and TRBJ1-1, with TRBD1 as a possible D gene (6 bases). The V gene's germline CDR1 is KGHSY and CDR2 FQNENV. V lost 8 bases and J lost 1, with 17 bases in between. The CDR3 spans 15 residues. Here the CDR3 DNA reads TGTGCCAGCCGAAAGGGGGACGGATGGAACACTGAAGCTTTCTTT. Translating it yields CASRKGDGWNTEAFF.

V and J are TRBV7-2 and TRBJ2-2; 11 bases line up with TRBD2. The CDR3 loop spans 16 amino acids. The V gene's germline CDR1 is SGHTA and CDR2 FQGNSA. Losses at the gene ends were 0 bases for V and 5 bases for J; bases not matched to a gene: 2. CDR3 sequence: CASSLAGTSGTGELFF. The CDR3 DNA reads TGTGCCAGCAGCTTAGCCGGGACTAGCGGAACCGGGGAGCTGTTTTTT.

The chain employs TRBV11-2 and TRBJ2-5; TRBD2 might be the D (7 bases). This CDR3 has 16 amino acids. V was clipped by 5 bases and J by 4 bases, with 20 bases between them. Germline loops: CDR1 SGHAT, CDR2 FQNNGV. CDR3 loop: CASSPGRGGGGETQYF. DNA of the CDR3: TGTGCCAGCAGCCCCGGAAGGGGGGGTGGGGGAGAGACCCAGTACTTC.

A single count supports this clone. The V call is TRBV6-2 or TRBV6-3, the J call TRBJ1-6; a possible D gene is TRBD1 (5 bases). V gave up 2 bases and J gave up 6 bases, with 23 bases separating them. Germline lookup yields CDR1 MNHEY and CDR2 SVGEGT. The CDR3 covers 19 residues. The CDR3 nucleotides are TGTGCCAGCAGTTACCCGTCAGTGGCAGGGTCTTCGGGTAATTCACCCCTCCACTTT. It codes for CASSYPSVAGSSGNSPLHF.

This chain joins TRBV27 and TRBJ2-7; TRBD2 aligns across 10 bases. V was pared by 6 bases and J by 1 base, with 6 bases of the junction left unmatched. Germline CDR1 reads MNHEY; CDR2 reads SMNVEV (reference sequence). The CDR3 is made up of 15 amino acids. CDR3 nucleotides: TGTGCCAGCAGGGCTGGGACTAGCGAGTCCTACGAGCAGTACTTC. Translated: CASRAGTSESYEQYF.

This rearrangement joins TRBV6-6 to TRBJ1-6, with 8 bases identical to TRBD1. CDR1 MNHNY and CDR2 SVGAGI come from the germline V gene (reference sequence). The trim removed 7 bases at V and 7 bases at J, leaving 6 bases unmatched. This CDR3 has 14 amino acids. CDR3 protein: CASIQGAKNSPLHF. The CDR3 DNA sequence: TGTGCCAGCATCCAGGGGGCCAAGAATTCACCCCTCCACTTT.

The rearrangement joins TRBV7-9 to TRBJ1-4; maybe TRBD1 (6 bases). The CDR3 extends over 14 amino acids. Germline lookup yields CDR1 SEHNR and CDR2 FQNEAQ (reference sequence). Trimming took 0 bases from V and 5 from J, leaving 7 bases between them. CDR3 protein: CASSLAQGNEKLFF. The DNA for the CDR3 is TGTGCCAGCAGCTTAGCACAGGGAAATGAAAAACTGTTTTTT.

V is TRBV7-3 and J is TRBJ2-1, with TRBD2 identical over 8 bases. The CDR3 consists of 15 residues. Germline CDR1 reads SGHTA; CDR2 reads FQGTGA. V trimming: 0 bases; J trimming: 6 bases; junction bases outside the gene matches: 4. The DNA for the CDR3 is TGTGCCAGCAGCTTAACTAGCGGGGCCCCCAATGAGCAGTTCTTC. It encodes CASSLTSGAPNEQFF. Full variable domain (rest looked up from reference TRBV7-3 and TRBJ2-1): GAGVSQTPSNKVTEKGKYVELRCDPISGHTALYWYRQSLGQGPEFLIYFQGTGAADDSGLPNDRFFAVRPEGSVSTLKIQRTERGDSAVYLCASSLTSGAPNEQFFGPGTRLTVL.

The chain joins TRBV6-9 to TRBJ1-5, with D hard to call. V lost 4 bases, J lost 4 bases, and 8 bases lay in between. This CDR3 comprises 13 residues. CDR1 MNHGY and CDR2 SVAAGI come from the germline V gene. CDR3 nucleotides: TGTGCCAGCAGTTGCCAGGAAAATCAGCCCCAGCATTTT. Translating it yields CASSCQENQPQHF.

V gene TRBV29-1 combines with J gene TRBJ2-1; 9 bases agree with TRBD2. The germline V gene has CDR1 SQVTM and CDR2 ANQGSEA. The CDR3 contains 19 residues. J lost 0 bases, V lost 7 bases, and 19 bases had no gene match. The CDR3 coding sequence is TGCAGCGCCGACCCACTACGTCGATGGCGGGGGGGCTCCTACAATGAGCAGTTCTTC. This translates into CSADPLRRWRGGSYNEQFF.

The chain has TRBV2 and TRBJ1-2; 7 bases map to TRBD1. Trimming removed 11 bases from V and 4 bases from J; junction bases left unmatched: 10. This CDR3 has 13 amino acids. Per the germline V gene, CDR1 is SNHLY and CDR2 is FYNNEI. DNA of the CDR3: TGTGCCGGTGATCCGGGACAGTTCTATGGCTACACCTTC. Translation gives CAGDPGQFYGYTF.

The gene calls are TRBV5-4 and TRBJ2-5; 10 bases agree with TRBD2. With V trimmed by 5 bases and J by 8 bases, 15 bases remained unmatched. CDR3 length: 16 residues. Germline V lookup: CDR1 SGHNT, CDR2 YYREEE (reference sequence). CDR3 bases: TGTGCCAGCAGTCTCTCTAGCGGGGGCGGAGGAGAAACCCAGTACTTC. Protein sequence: CASSLSSGGGGETQYF.

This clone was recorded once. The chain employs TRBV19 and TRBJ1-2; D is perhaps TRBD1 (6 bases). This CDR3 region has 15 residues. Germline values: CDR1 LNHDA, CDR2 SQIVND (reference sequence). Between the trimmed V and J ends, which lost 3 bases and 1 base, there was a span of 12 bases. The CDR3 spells CASSMGGAYNYGYTF. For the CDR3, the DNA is TGTGCCAGTAGTATGGGGGGGGCCTATAACTATGGCTACACCTTC.

The CDR3 region is CASSVGPNTEAFF. CDR3 nucleotides: TGTGCCAGCAGCGTAGGGCCGAACACTGAAGCTTTCTTT. V usage is TRBV9 and J usage is TRBJ1-1; unclear D gene. In germline, CDR1 is SGDLS, CDR2 YYNGEE. V dropped 0 bases and J dropped 1 base, with 4 bases sitting between them. This CDR3 has 13 amino acids.

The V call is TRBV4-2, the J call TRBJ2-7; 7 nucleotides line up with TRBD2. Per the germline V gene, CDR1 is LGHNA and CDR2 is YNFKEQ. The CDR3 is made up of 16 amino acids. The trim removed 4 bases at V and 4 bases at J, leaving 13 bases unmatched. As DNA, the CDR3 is TGTGCCAGCAGCCTCCCCGGGATAGCGGGCTATTACGAGCAGTACTTC. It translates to CASSLPGIAGYYEQYF.

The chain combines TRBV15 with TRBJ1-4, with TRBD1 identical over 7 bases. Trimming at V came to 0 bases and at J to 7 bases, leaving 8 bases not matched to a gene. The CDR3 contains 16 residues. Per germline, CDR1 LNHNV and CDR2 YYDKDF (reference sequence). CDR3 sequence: CATSRDGGGWGEKLFF. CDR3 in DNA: TGTGCCACCAGCAGAGATGGAGGGGGCTGGGGTGAAAAACTGTTTTTT. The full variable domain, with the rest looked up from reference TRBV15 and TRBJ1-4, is DAMVIQNPRYQVTQFGKPVTLSCSQTLNHNVMYWYQQKSSQAPKLLFHYYDKDFNNEADTPDNFQSRRPNTSFCFLDIRSPGLGDTAMYLCATSRDGGGWGEKLFFGSGTQLSVL.

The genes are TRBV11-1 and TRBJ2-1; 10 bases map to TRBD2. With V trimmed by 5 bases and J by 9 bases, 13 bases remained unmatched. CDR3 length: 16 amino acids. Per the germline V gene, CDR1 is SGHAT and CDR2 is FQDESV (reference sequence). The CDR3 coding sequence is TGTGCCAGCAGCCTCCTTTTTAGCGGGGGGCAGAGTGAGCAGTTCTTC. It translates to CASSLLFSGGQSEQFF.